This T cell receptor (beta chain) appears in the sequencing data of a study of PD-1 blockade in classical Hodgkin lymphoma. Whole-study findings and limits: Complete responders matched newly diagnosed patients in baseline diversity.

Each patient relapsed following autologous stem cell transplantation, and prior brentuximab vedotin exposure differed. Generated by immunoSEQ multiplex PCR, the TCRdb table keeps only in-frame clones and is missing some. In the table there are more than 70,000 clones, approximately 91% of which are singletons. This CDR3 is 15 amino acids long. The V gene lost 4 bases and the J gene lost 1 base, with 12 bases spanning the gap. Germline loops: CDR1 MGHRA, CDR2 YSYEKL. On this clone itself: Its antigen is still unknown.

The source was peripheral blood mononuclear cells (PBMCs), collected before the second cycle of nivolumab. The chain couples TRBV4-1 to TRBJ2-3; maybe TRBD2 (6 bases). The TCR comes from a human donor with classical Hodgkin lymphoma. The CDR3 spells CASSPRLGGTDTQYF. The DNA for the CDR3 is TGCGCCAGCAGCCCTAGACTAGGAGGCACAGATACGCAGTATTTT.